The 12 T cell receptor beta chains below were found in one sample sequenced in a study of CD8 T cells in ankylosing spondylitis. TCRdb ran MiXCR on the 5' RACE reads and lists one entry per CDR3 protein. The profile shows approximately 550,000 distinct CDR3 sequences, 10% to 15% of them singletons. Study-wide results and caveats: Ankylosing spondylitis blood seemed to carry a telltale TCR beta motif made of under ten highly homologous variants.

Which antigens these TCRs recognize remains unknown. Sequencing input: blood, either unsorted or a sorted T cell fraction (not recorded which). The receptors shown here come from a male donor with ankylosing spondylitis.

The chain recombines TRBV5-6 with TRBJ2-1, with 13 bases identical to TRBD2. This CDR3 has 16 amino acids. CDR1 is SGHDT and CDR2 is YYEEEE in the germline V gene. V gave up 4 bases and J gave up 9 bases; unmatched junction bases: 10. CDR3 bases: TGTGCCAGCAGCCGGGGACTAGCGGGAAGGTTCGGTGAGCAGTTCTTC. The encoded protein is CASSRGLAGRFGEQFF. The whole variable domain, remainder taken from reference TRBV5-6 and TRBJ2-1, is DAGVTQSPTHLIKTRGQQVTLRCSPKSGHDTVSWYQQALGQGPQFIFQYYEEEERQRGNFPDRFSGHQFPNYSSELNVNALLLGDSALYLCASSRGLAGRFGEQFFGPGTRLTVL.

The rearrangement joins TRBV25-1 to TRBJ2-1; D not resolved. Germline CDR1 MGHDK, CDR2 SYGVNS. Trimming left V 1 base short and J 9 bases short, with 13 bases between. The CDR3 consists of 14 residues. The CDR3 DNA reads TGTGCCAGCAGTGAATTTCTGGGGTCCGGTGAGCAGTTCTTC. Translation: CASSEFLGSGEQFF.

This chain uses TRBV3-1 with TRBJ2-3; 8 positions agree with TRBD2. CDR3 length: 16 residues. With 1 base clipped from V and 3 bases from J, the junction kept 6 bases outside the gene matches. In germline, CDR1 is LGHDT, CDR2 YNNKEL (reference sequence). The CDR3 spells CASSQGTGLVTDTQYF. The CDR3 bases are TGTGCCAGCAGCCAAGGAACGGGACTAGTAACAGATACGCAGTATTTT.

This clonotype was detected many times. This chain joins TRBV2 and TRBJ1-6; the D is unclear. This CDR3 has 13 amino acids. Germline-derived CDR1 and CDR2 are SNHLY and FYNNEI. V lost 0 bases and J lost 9, with 6 bases in between. The CDR3, as DNA: TGTGCCAGCAGTGAAGCGCTCCGTTCACCCCTCCACTTT. Its protein product is CASSEALRSPLHF.

This clonotype came up a few times. The chain carries TRBV5-6 and TRBJ2-1; possible D gene TRBD2, 5 bases. Germline loops: CDR1 SGHDT, CDR2 YYEEEE. The CDR3 length is 15 residues. V lost 2 bases and J lost 7, with 16 bases in between. The CDR3 nucleotides are TGTGCCAGCAGCTTTACGGGATCCCCGACGAATGAGCAGTTCTTC. Translated: CASSFTGSPTNEQFF.

CDR3 bases: TGCAGTGCTACAGGGCTAGCGGGAGGGCCTTACGAGCAGTACGTC. Amino acid sequence: CSATGLAGGPYEQYV. The chain recombines TRBV20-1 with TRBJ2-7; 12 nucleotides match TRBD2. The CDR3 length is 15 residues. Germline lookup yields CDR1 DFQATT and CDR2 SNEGSKA (reference sequence). The V segment lost 4 bases and the J segment 4 bases; nucleotides outside the gene matches: 8.

The V gene is TRBV20-1, the J gene TRBJ2-1; 12 bases match TRBD2. From germline, CDR1 is DFQATT and CDR2 SNEGSKA (reference sequence). The CDR3 spans 15 residues. V lost 5 bases to trimming and J lost 2 bases; unmatched junction nucleotides: 4. CDR3: CSARRTSGTYNEQFF. Here the CDR3 DNA reads TGCAGTGCTCGCCGGACTAGCGGGACCTACAATGAGCAGTTCTTC.

At least ten counts were recorded for this clonotype. The genes are TRBV6-2 or TRBV6-3 and TRBJ2-1; TRBD2 matches at 10 bases. The germline CDR1 and CDR2 sequences are MNHEY and SVGEGT. V lost 6 bases and J lost 2; bases outside the gene matches: 4. CDR3 length: 15 residues. CDR3 nucleotide sequence: TGTGCCAGCAGGAGACTAGCGGGTCCCTACAATGAGCAGTTCTTC. It specifies CASRRLAGPYNEQFF.

This clonotype turned up a few times. The gene calls are TRBV5-1 and TRBJ2-3; D remains unclear. This CDR3 region has 14 residues. V lost 6 bases to trimming and J lost 0 bases, with 11 bases between them. Germline loops: CDR1 SGHRS, CDR2 YFSETQ. The CDR3 region is CASIGSISTDTQYF. CDR3 DNA: TGCGCCAGCATCGGGTCGATTAGCACAGATACGCAGTATTTT.

This clonotype was seen a few times. The genes are TRBV20-1 and TRBJ1-1; tentative D call: TRBD1 (5 bases). The germline V gene encodes CDR1 DFQATT and CDR2 SNEGSKA (reference sequence). The CDR3 sequence is 15 residues long. Trimming shortened V by 0 bases and J by 2 bases, and 13 bases separated the two germline ends. The CDR3 loop is CSARDLSGANTEAFF. The CDR3 DNA reads as TGCAGTGCTAGAGATCTGTCCGGGGCCAACACTGAAGCTTTCTTT.

The chain employs TRBV11-2 and TRBJ2-4, with D possibly TRBD2 on 6 matching bases. Germline CDR1 SGHAT, CDR2 FQNNGV. The CDR3 extends over 17 amino acids. V shed 5 bases and J shed 0 bases, with 17 bases lying between them. The CDR3 is CASSTPRDGLAKNIQYF. CDR3 sequence (DNA): TGTGCCAGCAGCACCCCGCGGGACGGCCTAGCCAAAAACATTCAGTACTTC.

J is TRBJ2-1 and V is TRBV29-1; D gene ambiguous. V dropped 5 bases and J dropped 8 bases, with 10 bases sitting between them. CDR1 is SQVTM and CDR2 is ANQGSEA in the germline V gene. This CDR3 spans 11 amino acids. The CDR3 spells CSVYVDYEQFF. For the CDR3, the DNA is TGCAGCGTTTACGTCGACTATGAGCAGTTCTTC.